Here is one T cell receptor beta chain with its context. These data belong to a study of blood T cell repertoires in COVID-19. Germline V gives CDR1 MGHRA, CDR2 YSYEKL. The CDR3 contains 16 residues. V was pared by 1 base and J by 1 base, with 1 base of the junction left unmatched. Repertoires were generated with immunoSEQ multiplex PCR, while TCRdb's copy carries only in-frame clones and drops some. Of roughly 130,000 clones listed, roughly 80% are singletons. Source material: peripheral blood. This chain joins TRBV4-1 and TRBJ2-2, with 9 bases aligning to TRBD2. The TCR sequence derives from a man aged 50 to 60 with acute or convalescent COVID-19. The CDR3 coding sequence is TGCGCCAGCAGCCAAGTTAGCGGGGGGAACACCGGGGAGCTGTTTTTT. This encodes CASSQVSGGNTGELFF.